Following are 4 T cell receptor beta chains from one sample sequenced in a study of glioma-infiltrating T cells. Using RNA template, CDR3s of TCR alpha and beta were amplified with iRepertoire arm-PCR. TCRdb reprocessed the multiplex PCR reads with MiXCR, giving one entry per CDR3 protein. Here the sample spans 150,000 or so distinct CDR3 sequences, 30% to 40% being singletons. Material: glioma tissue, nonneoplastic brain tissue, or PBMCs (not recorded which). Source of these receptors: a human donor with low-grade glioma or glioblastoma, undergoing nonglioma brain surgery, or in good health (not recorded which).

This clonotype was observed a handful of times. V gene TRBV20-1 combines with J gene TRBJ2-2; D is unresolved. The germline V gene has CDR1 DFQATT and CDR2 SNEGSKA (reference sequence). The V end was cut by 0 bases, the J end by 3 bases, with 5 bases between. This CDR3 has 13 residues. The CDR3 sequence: CSARDPDTGELFF. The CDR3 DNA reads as TGCAGTGCTAGAGATCCAGACACCGGGGAGCTGTTTTTT.

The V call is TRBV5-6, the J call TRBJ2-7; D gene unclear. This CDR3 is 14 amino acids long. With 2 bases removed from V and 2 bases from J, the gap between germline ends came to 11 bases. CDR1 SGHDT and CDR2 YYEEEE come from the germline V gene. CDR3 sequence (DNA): TGTGCCAGCAGCTTACTCGGACCCACCTACGAGCAGTACTTC. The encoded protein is CASSLLGPTYEQYF.

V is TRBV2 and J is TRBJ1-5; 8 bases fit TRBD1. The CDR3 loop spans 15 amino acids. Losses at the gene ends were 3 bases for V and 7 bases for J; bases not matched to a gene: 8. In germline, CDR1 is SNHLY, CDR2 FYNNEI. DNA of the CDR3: TGTGCCAGCAGTGACGAGGGACAGGTTCACCAGCCCCAGCATTTT. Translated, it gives CASSDEGQVHQPQHF. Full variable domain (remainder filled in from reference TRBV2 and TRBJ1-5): EPEVTQTPSHQVTQMGQEVILRCVPISNHLYFYWYRQILGQKVEFLVSFYNNEISEKSEIFDDQFSVERPDGSNFTLKIRSTKLEDSAMYFCASSDEGQVHQPQHFGDGTRLSIL.

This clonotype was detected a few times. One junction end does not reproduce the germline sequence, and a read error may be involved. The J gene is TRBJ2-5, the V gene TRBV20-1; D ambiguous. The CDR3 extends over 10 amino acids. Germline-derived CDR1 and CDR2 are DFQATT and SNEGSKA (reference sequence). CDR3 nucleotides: TGCAGTGTTAGAAAAGAGACCCAGTACTTC. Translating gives CSVRKETQYF.